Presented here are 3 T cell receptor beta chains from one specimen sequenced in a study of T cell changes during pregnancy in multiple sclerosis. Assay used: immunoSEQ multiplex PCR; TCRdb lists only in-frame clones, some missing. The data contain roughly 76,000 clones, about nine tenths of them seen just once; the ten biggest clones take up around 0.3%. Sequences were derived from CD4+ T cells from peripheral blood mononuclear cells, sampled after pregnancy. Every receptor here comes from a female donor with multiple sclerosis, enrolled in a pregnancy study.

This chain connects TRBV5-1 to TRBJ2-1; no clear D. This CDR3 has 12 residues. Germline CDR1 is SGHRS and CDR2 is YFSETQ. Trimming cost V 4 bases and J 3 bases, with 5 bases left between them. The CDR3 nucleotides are TGCGCCAGCAGCCCCGGCTACAATGAGCAGTTCTTC. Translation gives CASSPGYNEQFF.

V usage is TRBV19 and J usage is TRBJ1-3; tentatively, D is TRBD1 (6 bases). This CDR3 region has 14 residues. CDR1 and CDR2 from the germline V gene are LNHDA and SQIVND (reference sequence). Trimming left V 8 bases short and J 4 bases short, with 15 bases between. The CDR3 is CASARGGEGNTIYF. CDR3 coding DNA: TGTGCCAGTGCCCGGGGGGGCGAGGGAAACACCATATATTTT.

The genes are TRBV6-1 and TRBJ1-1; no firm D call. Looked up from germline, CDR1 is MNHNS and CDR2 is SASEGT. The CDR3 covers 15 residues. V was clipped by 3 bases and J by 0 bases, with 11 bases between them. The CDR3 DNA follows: TGTGCCAGCAGTGATTACGGTTATATGAACACTGAAGCTTTCTTT. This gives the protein CASSDYGYMNTEAFF.